Listed below are T cell receptor beta chains from one sample, sequenced in a study of CD8 T cells in ankylosing spondylitis. Each CDR3 protein is one row after TCRdb ran MiXCR on the 5' RACE reads. Of about 510,000 distinct CDR3 sequences listed, approximately 5% were seen once; the top ten hold approximately 3.5%. The sequenced sample was blood, either unsorted or a sorted T cell fraction (not recorded which). The receptors were gathered from a male donor with ankylosing spondylitis. CDR3s include the opening cysteine and the closing phenylalanine or tryptophan. The order of the fields is D gene, J gene, V gene, clone size, CDR3 protein, CDR3 DNA. The D gene is left open where the match is weak. Clone size appears in some rows only: once, few, many, or a class for an expanded clone.

-,TRBJ2-7,TRBV13,many,CASSSPEGEQYF,TGTGCCAGCAGCTCCCCGGAGGGTGAGCAGTACTTC
-,TRBJ2-3,TRBV4-3,many,CASSQNYPSTDTQYF,TGCGCCAGCAGCCAGAATTATCCAAGCACAGATACGCAGTATTTT
-,TRBJ2-1,TRBV20-1,many,CSAGKVVLNEQFF,TGCAGTGCTGGGAAGGTTGTGCTGAATGAGCAGTTCTTC
-,TRBJ1-1,TRBV29-1,many,CSVRGRMNTEAFF,TGCAGCGTAAGGGGCCGAATGAACACTGAAGCTTTCTTT
TRBD1,TRBJ2-1,TRBV7-2,many,CASSLVTGGSYNEQFF,TGTGCCAGCAGCCTAGTCACAGGGGGCTCCTACAATGAGCAGTTCTTC
-,TRBJ1-1,TRBV5-1,many,CASIGTANTEAFF,TGCGCCAGCATCGGGACGGCGAACACTGAAGCTTTCTTT
-,TRBJ1-2,TRBV7-9,many,CASSLKTGLFSYGYTF,TGTGCCAGCAGCTTAAAAACGGGCCTTTTCTCCTATGGCTACACCTTC
-,TRBJ2-1,TRBV5-6,many,CASSLGQYEQFF,TGTGCCAGCAGCTTGGGACAGTATGAGCAGTTCTTC
-,TRBJ2-1,TRBV6-2/TRBV6-3,few,CASSPDSVTPYNEQFF,TGTGCCAGCAGCCCTGATAGCGTCACCCCCTACAATGAGCAGTTCTTC
-,TRBJ1-3,TRBV29-1,many,CSVATEGNTIYF,TGCAGCGTTGCAACGGAAGGAAACACCATATATTTT
TRBD2,TRBJ2-1,TRBV7-2,many,CASSSQTSGTYNEQFF,TGTGCCAGCAGCTCCCAGACTAGCGGGACCTACAATGAGCAGTTCTTC
TRBD2,TRBJ2-3,TRBV5-6,-,CASSSLGGGGTDTQYF,TGTGCCAGCAGCTCCCTTGGGGGGGGAGGCACAGATACGCAGTATTTT
-,TRBJ1-1,TRBV29-1,many,CSVGGGGPRTEAFF,TGCAGCGTTGGGGGGGGCGGCCCCCGCACTGAAGCTTTCTTT
-,TRBJ2-7,TRBV5-6,many,CASSLDPTYEQYF,TGTGCCAGCAGCTTGGATCCGACCTACGAGCAGTACTTC
TRBD1,TRBJ2-7,TRBV5-1,many,CASSYGQGPYEQYF,TGCGCCAGCAGCTATGGACAGGGCCCCTACGAGCAGTACTTC
TRBD1,TRBJ1-2,TRBV15,many,CATSRVFEGAYGYTF,TGTGCCACCAGCAGAGTTTTTGAGGGGGCCTATGGCTACACCTTC
-,TRBJ1-1,TRBV5-1,many,CASSLDVNTEAFF,TGCGCCAGCAGCTTGGACGTGAACACTGAAGCTTTCTTT
-,TRBJ2-1,TRBV28,few,CASSARRNEQFF,TGTGCCAGCAGTGCCCGGAGGAATGAGCAGTTCTTC
TRBD2,TRBJ2-1,TRBV7-8,many,CASSFTSGGPRFF,TGTGCCAGCAGCTTCACTAGCGGGGGGCCCCGGTTCTTC
-,TRBJ1-5,TRBV4-1,many,CASSQDHRAISNQPQHF,TGCGCCAGCAGCCAAGATCACAGGGCGATTAGCAATCAGCCCCAGCATTTT
-,TRBJ1-2,TRBV6-5,many,CASSFGAFGANYGYTF,TGTGCCAGCAGTTTCGGGGCCTTCGGGGCTAACTATGGCTACACCTTC
-,TRBJ2-3,TRBV11-2,many,CASSLAGYTDTQYF,TGTGCCAGCAGCTTAGCCGGATACACAGATACGCAGTATTTT
TRBD1,TRBJ1-2,TRBV7-9,many,CASSPRDRGEYGYTF,TGTGCCAGCAGCCCCCGGGACAGGGGGGAGTATGGCTACACCTTC
TRBD1,TRBJ1-2,TRBV7-2,many,CASSLVFDRVTNYGYTF,TGTGCCAGCAGCTTAGTCTTTGACAGGGTGACTAACTATGGCTACACCTTC
-,TRBJ1-5,TRBV28,-,CASTRGGSNQPQHF,TGTGCCAGCACCCGAGGGGGAAGCAATCAGCCCCAGCATTTT
TRBD1,TRBJ2-1,TRBV5-5,-,CAIGRGLHNEQFF,TGTGCCATCGGCAGGGGGCTCCACAATGAGCAGTTCTTC
TRBD2,TRBJ2-4,TRBV20-1,many,CSARDGGESKNIQYF,TGCAGTGCTAGAGATGGGGGGGAGTCCAAAAACATTCAGTACTTC
-,TRBJ2-7,TRBV5-1,many,CASSLGQGSDEQYF,TGCGCCAGCAGCTTGGGGCAGGGTAGCGACGAGCAGTACTTC
-,TRBJ2-1,TRBV5-1,-,CASSPEPLGVGDEQFF,TGCGCCAGCAGCCCCGAGCCCCTAGGGGTGGGCGATGAGCAGTTCTTC
TRBD2,TRBJ2-5,TRBV7-9,many,CASSSGLAEGETQYF,TGTGCCAGCAGCTCCGGACTAGCGGAAGGGGAGACCCAGTACTTC
TRBD1,TRBJ2-5,TRBV29-1,many,CSVVIGQGGETQYF,TGCAGCGTCGTTATTGGACAGGGTGGGGAGACCCAGTACTTC
-,TRBJ1-2,TRBV6-1,-,CANSPTVNYGYTF,TGTGCCAACTCCCCTACAGTGAACTATGGCTACACCTTC
-,TRBJ1-1,TRBV30,many,CAWSYGPGAFF,TGTGCCTGGAGCTATGGACCGGGGGCTTTCTTT
-,TRBJ2-1,TRBV10-3,many,CATKSTGLTLFF,TGTGCCACCAAATCGACAGGTTTGACACTGTTCTTC
-,TRBJ2-1,TRBV28,few,CASSYPGQFLEGSYNEQFF,TGTGCCAGCAGTTACCCGGGACAGTTTTTGGAGGGCTCCTACAATGAGCAGTTCTTC
-,TRBJ2-3,TRBV7-9,many,CASSPPYAGIGDTQYF,TGTGCCAGCAGCCCCCCTTATGCAGGAATAGGAGATACGCAGTATTTT
TRBD1,TRBJ2-7,TRBV11-2,many,CASSPDRGEQYF,TGTGCCAGCAGCCCGGACAGGGGAGAGCAGTACTTC
-,TRBJ2-7,TRBV9,many,CASSVGGQNYEQYF,TGTGCCAGCAGCGTAGGGGGCCAAAACTACGAGCAGTACTTC
-,TRBJ2-4,TRBV4-3,many,CASSHKHLDIQYF,TGCGCCAGCAGCCACAAACATTTGGACATTCAGTACTTC
TRBD2,TRBJ2-1,TRBV20-1,many,CSARGLAGVQFF,TGCAGTGCTAGAGGGCTAGCGGGTGTGCAGTTCTTC
-,TRBJ2-7,TRBV5-1,many,CASSLGTVLGGVEQYF,TGCGCCAGCAGCTTGGGCACAGTCCTGGGGGGAGTCGAGCAGTACTTC
-,TRBJ1-1,TRBV29-1,many,CSVDRPPGGTEAFF,TGCAGCGTTGACAGGCCCCCGGGAGGCACTGAAGCTTTCTTT